This note documents a single TCR beta chain sequence. Its matching antigen is unknown. Germline V gene data show CDR1 as LNHDA and CDR2 as SQIVND (reference sequence). This CDR3 comprises 14 residues. V was cut by 1 base and J by 3 bases, with 7 bases left in between. This sample is drawn from a study of siplizumab effects on memory and regulatory T cells. Notes on the study in general: Neither a naive nor a memory phenotype was assignable to roughly 75-96% of proliferating CD4+ or CD8+ clones. The suppressive capacity of proliferating Tregs from siplizumab cultures remained unconfirmed.

The assay looked at some 10^5 TCR templates in each sample. Sequencing used immunoSEQ multiplex PCR; TCRdb keeps in-frame clones, though not all of them. This sample yields around 100,000 clones, of which 85% to 95% are seen a single time; around 0.62% belongs to the top ten. The genes are TRBV19 and TRBJ1-5; a possible D gene is TRBD1 (5 bases). The sequence derives from a human donor in good health. The sample was Tregs sorted from blood. The CDR3 sequence: CASSIATVNQPQHF. Here the CDR3 DNA reads TGTGCCAGTAGTATAGCGACAGTCAATCAGCCCCAGCATTTT.